The subject of this entry is one T cell receptor (beta chain). What it binds is unknown. These data belong to a study of OX40 agonist ivuxolimab in advanced cancers. As for the study in general: Ivuxolimab, which patients received intravenously every 2 weeks, was dosed at 0.01 to 10 mg/kg. Findings and caveats of the study: CD4+ T cells averaged fewer expanded clones than CD8+ T cells. Antigen specificity was not determined for the expanded peripheral T cells.

Profiled with immunoSEQ multiplex PCR; TCRdb holds only in-frame clones, not every one. The sample has 90,000 to 120,000 clones; 91% are singletons. Trimming at V came to 3 bases and at J to 0 bases, leaving 7 bases not matched to a gene. CDR3 length equals 16 residues. Germline V gives CDR1 SEHNR, CDR2 FQNEAQ (reference sequence). Blood got drawn at baseline, again on cycle 4 day 1, and then on cycle 7 day 1. The clonotype comes from an adult with an advanced solid tumor such as melanoma, head and neck, liver or kidney cancer. The chain employs TRBV7-9 and TRBJ1-2; 7 bases agree with TRBD1. Sequenced material: CD4+ or CD8+ T cells sorted from blood, taken in a trial of the OX40 agonist ivuxolimab. The CDR3 reads CASSFMGGGANYGYTF. CDR3 in DNA: TGTGCCAGCAGCTTTATGGGAGGGGGCGCTAACTATGGCTACACCTTC.